Listed below are T cell receptor beta chains from one sample, sequenced in a study of blood T cells in healthy people across ages. One entry per CDR3 protein, called by TCRdb with MiXCR from the 5' RACE reads. The sample has approximately 780,000 distinct CDR3 sequences, 25% to 30% seen once. Another study also made use of these data, one on T cells of mothers and their children.

Source material: blood. The receptors derive from a boy aged 5-17 years in good health. Both conserved end residues are part of each CDR3. The D gene is left open where the match is weak. Rows may omit the clone size; those that give it use once, few, many or a size class.

j_call clone_size d_call v_call cdr3_aa
TRBJ2-1 few . TRBV7-2 CASSLGLVTQQFF
TRBJ2-6 few . TRBV6-6 CASSSAFEANVLAF
TRBJ2-1 . . TRBV29-1 CSVEEGEQFF
TRBJ1-5 few . TRBV10-3 CAISESDSSNQPQHF
TRBJ2-2 . . TRBV7-7 CASSRGASRATGELFF
TRBJ2-5 many TRBD1 TRBV7-9 CASSPRTGPYQETQYF
TRBJ1-6 . . TRBV6-5 CASSYGRPPLHF
. . TRBD2 TRBV24-1 CATSNPGLAGGNEQFF
TRBJ2-3 . . TRBV5-5 CASSSGWDDTQYF
. . TRBD2 TRBV2 CTSSEGLAGASTYEQYF
TRBJ1-6 . . TRBV5-1 CASSLGQASLGSPLHF
TRBJ1-1 few . TRBV7-9 CASSLLAEAFF
. . . TRBV6-1 CASSAGIASSYEQYF
TRBJ2-7 many TRBD2 TRBV28 CASSWRGYEQYF
TRBJ2-5 . . TRBV3-1 CASSQVGTQYF
TRBJ1-5 . . TRBV2 CASSANWAGNGNQPQHF
TRBJ1-1 few . TRBV20-1 CSAPRGVTEAFF
TRBJ2-5 few . TRBV2 CASRLSSETQYF
TRBJ1-2 . . TRBV11-1 CASSQGPSMGGYTF
TRBJ1-1 . . TRBV29-1 CSVHKQESTEAFF
TRBJ2-7 . . TRBV6-5 CASRPGQTSSYEQYF
TRBJ2-7 . . TRBV7-2 CASSLVGGRSYEQYF
TRBJ1-4 few . TRBV19 CASKTRHQRGENEKLFF
TRBJ2-7 . . TRBV7-9 CASSPGDKTGSYEQYF
TRBJ2-2 . . TRBV2 CASSPESANTGELFF
TRBJ1-2 few . TRBV12-3/TRBV12-4 CASSLSSAGYTF
. . . TRBV29-1 CSVGTRGPPYEQYF
TRBJ2-5 . . TRBV15 CATSTYLQPGGDQETQYF
TRBJ1-6 . . TRBV9 CASSFRGAYNSALHF
. . . TRBV24-1 CATSDYNEQYF
TRBJ2-1 . TRBD2 TRBV5-1 CASSLRSGGIYNEQFF
TRBJ1-4 . . TRBV29-1 CSATGDREKLFF
TRBJ1-4 . TRBD1 TRBV11-2 CASSPRGQGYHNEKLFF
TRBJ2-1 few . TRBV14 CASSPWRNEQFF
. . . TRBV5-1 CASSFPEQYF
TRBJ2-7 few TRBD2 TRBV5-1 CASSLGPAGSYEQYF
TRBJ2-5 few TRBD1 TRBV12-3/TRBV12-4 CASSRQGGASQETQYF
TRBJ2-2 . . TRBV20-1 CSASRDSRNTGELFF
TRBJ2-3 few TRBD2 TRBV29-1 CSVGLAGGPSQYF
TRBJ2-7 few . TRBV12-3/TRBV12-4 CASSFMGVQGSIYEQYF
TRBJ1-3 . . TRBV5-8 CASSPKDSNSGNTIYF
TRBJ2-7 few . TRBV19 CASSLWAGRTYEQYF
. . . TRBV24-1 CATSDPGSHYEQYF
TRBJ2-1 . . TRBV7-9 CASSNFDREQFF
TRBJ2-3 . . TRBV9 CASSVGGGAVATQYF
TRBJ2-5 . TRBD2 TRBV6-5 CASSYGVLANQETQYF
TRBJ2-1 . . TRBV13 CASRSGGYSYNEQFF